This is a list of T cell receptor beta chains from one sample in a study of cytomegalovirus exposure and HLA in healthy donors. The table came from immunoSEQ multiplex PCR; TCRdb's copy has only in-frame clones and leaves some out. The repertoire holds roughly 130,000 clones, 75% to 90% seen once, with more than 2% in the top ten. The sequencing input was PBMCs. The receptors come from a man aged 25-45 years in good health and CMV-seronegative. CDR3s include the opening cysteine and the closing phenylalanine or tryptophan. A D gene is named only where the DNA matches it firmly. Clone size, where shown, is once, few, many, or a class for clones that have expanded.

CDR3,DNA,V,D,size,J
CASSPRAGESADTQYF,TGTGCCAGCAGCCCCCGGGCAGGGGAATCGGCAGATACGCAGTATTTT,TRBV11-3,.,few,TRBJ2-3
CASSSPDRVGGYTF,TGTGCCAGCAGCTCTCCGGACAGGGTAGGCGGCTACACCTTC,TRBV7-9,TRBD1,.,TRBJ1-2
CASSSGQETQYF,TGCGCCAGCAGTTCAGGCCAAGAGACCCAGTACTTC,TRBV10-1,.,.,TRBJ2-5
CASSYSDRETEAFF,TGTGCCAGCAGTTACTCTGACAGGGAAACTGAAGCTTTCTTT,TRBV6-6,TRBD1,few,TRBJ1-1
CASSRVRGSTNEKLFF,TGTGCCAGCAGCCGCGTCAGGGGCTCAACTAATGAAAAACTGTTTTTT,TRBV7-9,.,.,TRBJ1-4
CASSQVFGETQYF,TGCGCCAGCAGCCAAGTTTTTGGCGAGACCCAGTACTTC,TRBV4-1,.,.,TRBJ2-5
CASSSIGSQETQYF,TGTGCCAGCAGCTCGATAGGGAGCCAAGAGACCCAGTACTTC,TRBV7-9,.,.,TRBJ2-5
CASSEMLGAYEQYF,TGTGCCAGCAGTGAAATGCTAGGGGCCTACGAGCAGTACTTC,TRBV2,.,.,TRBJ2-7
CASSSNTGQYYGYTF,TGCGCCAGCAGCTCAAATACGGGACAATACTATGGCTACACCTTC,TRBV5-1,.,.,TRBJ1-2
CASSLEQGADMNTEAFF,TGCGCCAGCAGCCTGGAACAGGGGGCGGACATGAACACTGAAGCTTTCTTT,TRBV5-1,TRBD1,.,TRBJ1-1
CASSWGRQGLHSPLHF,TGTGCCAGCAGTTGGGGCCGACAGGGACTTCATTCACCCCTCCACTTT,TRBV6-5,TRBD1,.,TRBJ1-6
CATSPSLDQPQHF,TGTGCCACCAGCCCCTCCCTCGATCAGCCCCAGCATTTT,TRBV15,.,.,TRBJ1-5
CASNSGGYEQFF,TGTGCCAGCAACTCGGGGGGCTATGAGCAGTTCTTC,TRBV28,.,.,TRBJ2-1
CASSLGGLNSGNTIYF,TGCGCCAGCAGCTTGGGGGGCTTAAACTCTGGAAACACCATATATTTT,TRBV5-1,.,.,TRBJ1-3
CASSQGQGQSYEQYF,TGCGCCAGCAGCCAAGGACAGGGACAATCGTACGAGCAGTACTTC,TRBV4-3,TRBD1,.,TRBJ2-7
CASSLTITDTQYF,TGTGCCAGCAGTTTAACTATCACAGATACGCAGTATTTT,TRBV28,.,once,TRBJ2-3
CASSVAVNYGYTF,TGTGCCAGCAGCGTAGCGGTTAACTATGGCTACACCTTC,TRBV9,.,few,TRBJ1-2
CASSRPGTGAADYGYTF,TGTGCCAGCAGCCGCCCGGGGACAGGGGCCGCCGACTATGGCTACACCTTC,TRBV5-4,TRBD1,few,TRBJ1-2
CASSNPDRQDTQYF,TGTGCCAGCAGCAACCCGGACAGGCAAGATACGCAGTATTTT,TRBV7-8,TRBD1,.,TRBJ2-3
CASRSPGVPKAEGYTF,TGTGCCAGCAGGAGCCCCGGAGTCCCCAAAGCAGAAGGCTACACCTTC,TRBV2,.,.,TRBJ1-2
CASSYSQGYDAFF,TGTGCCAGCAGTTACTCCCAGGGGTATGATGCTTTCTTT,TRBV6-5,.,once,TRBJ1-1
CASSPVGGNGYTF,TGTGCCAGCAGTCCCGTTGGCGGGAATGGCTACACCTTC,TRBV27,.,once,TRBJ1-2
CASTDRGDYQPQHF,TGTGCCAGCACGGACAGGGGGGATTATCAGCCCCAGCATTTT,TRBV6-1,TRBD1,.,TRBJ1-5
CASSLVSTGIYEQYF,TGCGCCAGCAGCTTGGTATCCACAGGGATTTACGAGCAGTACTTC,TRBV5-1,.,few,TRBJ2-7
CASSYSTDTQYF,TGTGCCAGCAGTTACTCCACAGATACGCAGTATTTT,TRBV2,.,.,TRBJ2-3
CASRDRENTEAFF,TGTGCCTCCCGGGACAGGGAGAACACTGAAGCTTTCTTT,TRBV30,TRBD1,.,TRBJ1-1
CASYGQMNTEAFF,TGTGCCAGCTACGGACAGATGAACACTGAAGCTTTCTTT,TRBV2,.,.,TRBJ1-1
CASSLAQGIYNEQFF,TGCGCCAGCAGCTTGGCACAGGGGATTTACAATGAGCAGTTCTTC,TRBV5-1,TRBD1,.,TRBJ2-1
CASSGRTGNQPQHF,TGTGCCAGCAGTGGCCGGACAGGCAATCAGCCCCAGCATTTT,TRBV6-1,.,.,TRBJ1-5
CASSQSGREGEKLFF,TGCGCCAGCAGTCAAAGCGGCAGGGAGGGTGAAAAACTGTTTTTT,TRBV23-1,.,.,TRBJ1-4
CASSLSGVMMPQHF,TGTGCCAGCAGTTTATCCGGGGTGATGATGCCCCAGCATTTT,TRBV27,.,.,TRBJ1-5
CASSQQGGSNQPQHF,TGTGCCAGCAGCCAACAGGGAGGGAGCAATCAGCCCCAGCATTTT,TRBV6-6,.,.,TRBJ1-5
CASSADRGSNTGELFF,TGTGCCAGCAGCGCTGACAGGGGATCGAACACCGGGGAGCTGTTTTTT,TRBV9,TRBD1,.,TRBJ2-2
CASSLGRGPQHF,TGTGCCAGCAGCTTGGGCCGGGGGCCCCAGCATTTT,TRBV7-9,.,.,TRBJ1-5
CATSRDVVTASGEKLFF,TGTGCCACCAGCAGAGATGTTGTGACAGCCTCAGGGGAAAAACTGTTTTTT,TRBV15,.,.,TRBJ1-4
CASSPPGTGYEKLFF,TGTGCCAGCTCACCACCCGGGACAGGGTATGAAAAACTGTTTTTT,TRBV18,TRBD1,.,TRBJ1-4
CASSPDTYNEQFF,TGCGCCAGCAGTCCGGACACTTACAATGAGCAGTTCTTC,TRBV10-1,.,.,TRBJ2-1
CASSADRNSYEQYF,TGTGCCAGCAGCGCGGACAGGAACTCCTACGAGCAGTACTTC,TRBV9,TRBD1,.,TRBJ2-7
CASGTGRAEAFF,TGTGCCAGCGGGACAGGGAGGGCTGAAGCTTTCTTT,TRBV6-1,TRBD1,few,TRBJ1-1
CASSLDRVGLAMETQYF,TGCGCCAGCAGCTTAGACAGGGTTGGACTAGCGATGGAGACCCAGTACTTC,TRBV10-2,TRBD2,.,TRBJ2-5
CASSPDRGYSPLHF,TGTGCCAGCTCCCCTGACAGGGGTTACTCACCCCTCCACTTT,TRBV18,TRBD1,.,TRBJ1-6
CSVGVGTGYEQYF,TGCAGCGTTGGTGTAGGGACAGGCTACGAGCAGTACTTC,TRBV29-1,TRBD1,.,TRBJ2-7
CASSVTRGLLNTEAFF,TGTGCCAGCTCAGTCACCAGGGGGCTTCTGAACACTGAAGCTTTCTTT,TRBV18,TRBD1,.,TRBJ1-1
CASSSGTRGDTQYF,TGCGCCAGCAGCTCCGGGACTAGAGGGGATACGCAGTATTTT,TRBV5-1,TRBD2,.,TRBJ2-3
CASSLSRGSGRNEQFF,TGCGCCAGCAGCTTGAGTCGCGGTAGCGGGAGGAATGAGCAGTTCTTC,TRBV5-1,TRBD2,.,TRBJ2-1
CASSFERGSEETQYF,TGTGCCAGCAGTTTTGAGCGAGGGAGCGAAGAGACCCAGTACTTC,TRBV27,.,.,TRBJ2-5
CASSYHRGPNNQPQHF,TGTGCCAGTAGTTACCACAGGGGGCCGAACAATCAGCCCCAGCATTTT,TRBV19,TRBD1,.,TRBJ1-5
CASSPFWPWWYEQYF,TGTGCCAGCAGCCCGTTTTGGCCTTGGTGGTACGAGCAGTACTTC,TRBV2,.,.,TRBJ2-7
CASSAQGPPTGELFF,TGTGCCAGTAGTGCTCAGGGCCCCCCCACCGGGGAGCTGTTTTTT,TRBV19,.,.,TRBJ2-2
CASSQRSGTGGFNEQFF,TGTGCCAGCAGCCAGAGGTCCGGGACGGGAGGGTTCAATGAGCAGTTCTTC,TRBV4-2,TRBD2,once,TRBJ2-1
CASSSFGGYNEKLFF,TGTGCCAGCAGTTCATTTGGAGGATATAATGAAAAACTGTTTTTT,TRBV7-9,.,few,TRBJ1-4
CASSAPQQVLSGANVLTF,TGTGCCAGCAGCGCACCCCAACAGGTTCTCTCTGGGGCCAACGTCCTGACTTTC,TRBV7-9,.,.,TRBJ2-6
CASTRGDRGLYEQYF,TGTGCCAGCACCCGAGGGGACAGGGGGCTGTACGAGCAGTACTTC,TRBV28,TRBD1,.,TRBJ2-7
CASSVAGDTEAFF,TGTGCCAGCAGCGTAGCAGGGGACACTGAAGCTTTCTTT,TRBV9,.,.,TRBJ1-1
CASSPGLSYEQYF,TGTGCCAGCAGCCCCGGACTTTCCTACGAGCAGTACTTC,TRBV11-2,.,.,TRBJ2-7
CASSQDMRASVHEQYF,TGCGCCAGCAGCCAAGATATGAGGGCTAGCGTACACGAGCAGTACTTC,TRBV4-3,.,.,TRBJ2-7
CASSLGGAGTGDYEQYF,TGTGCCAGCAGCTTAGGAGGGGCGGGGACAGGAGACTACGAGCAGTACTTC,TRBV7-9,TRBD1,.,TRBJ2-7
CASSIDLDRAGANVLTF,TGTGCCAGTAGTATAGATCTCGACAGGGCTGGGGCCAACGTCCTGACTTTC,TRBV19,TRBD1,.,TRBJ2-6
CAFRPGTASGNTIYF,TGTGCCTTCAGACCTGGGACAGCCTCTGGAAACACCATATATTTT,TRBV10-3,TRBD1,.,TRBJ1-3
CASSLKADSVGNSQYF,TGTGCCAGCAGCTTAAAGGCAGATTCCGTCGGAAACAGTCAGTACTTC,TRBV11-2,.,once,TRBJ2-4